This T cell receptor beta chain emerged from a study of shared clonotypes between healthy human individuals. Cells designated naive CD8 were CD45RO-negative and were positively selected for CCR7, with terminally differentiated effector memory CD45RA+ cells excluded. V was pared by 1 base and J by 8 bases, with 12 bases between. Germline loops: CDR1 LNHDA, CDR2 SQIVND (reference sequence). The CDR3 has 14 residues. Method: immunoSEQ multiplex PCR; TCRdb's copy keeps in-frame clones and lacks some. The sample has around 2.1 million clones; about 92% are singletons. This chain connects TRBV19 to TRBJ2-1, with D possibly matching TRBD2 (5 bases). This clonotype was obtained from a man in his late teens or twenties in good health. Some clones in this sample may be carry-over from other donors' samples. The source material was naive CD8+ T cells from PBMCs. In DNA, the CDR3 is TGTGCCAGTAGTATAGTTGGGAGTTCCTATGAGCAGTTCTTC. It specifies CASSIVGSSYEQFF.